The 27 T cell receptor beta chains below all came from one sample that was sequenced in a study of T cells in Graves' hyperthyroidism and ophthalmopathy. What was amplified from RNA transcripts were TCR beta CDR3 regions. The TCR CDR3 was amplified in a first-round RT-PCR using the HTBI primer set. MiXCR, run by TCRdb on the multiplex PCR reads, gives a single entry per CDR3 protein. The data show around 500,000 distinct CDR3 sequences, around a fifth seen once. Sequencing used blood. The source is a woman between 65 and 79 years old with Graves' ophthalmopathy.

This clonotype was recorded many times. The V call is TRBV2, the J call TRBJ1-2; D not certain. This CDR3 has 10 residues. V was trimmed by 6 bases and J by 8 bases, leaving 7 bases between them. From germline, CDR1 is SNHLY and CDR2 FYNNEI. CDR3 bases: TGTGCCAGCAGGGTGCGAGGCTACACCTTC. The encoded protein is CASRVRGYTF.

Note on this clonotype: The junction departs from the called germline gene at one end, perhaps through a read error. This sequence joins TRBV7-2 and TRBJ2-7, with 8 bases identical to TRBD2. Per germline, CDR1 SGHTA and CDR2 FQGNSA. CDR3 length: 14 amino acids. CDR3 in amino acids: CASSIAGTSDGQYF. For the CDR3, the DNA is TGTGCCAGCAGCATAGCGGGAACTTCTGATGGGCAGTACTTC.

In this sample, this clonotype turned up many times. The chain couples TRBV12-3 or TRBV12-4 to TRBJ2-1; D may be TRBD2 (5 bases). The CDR3 covers 11 residues. Trimming cost V 3 bases and J 8 bases, with 5 bases left between them. CDR3 protein: CASSLRDEQFF. CDR3 DNA sequence: TGTGCCAGCAGTTTGAGGGATGAGCAGTTCTTC.

CDR3 DNA: TGCAGTGCTAAGGACAGGGGCATTGAAGCTTTCTTT. Translated: CSAKDRGIEAFF. V and J are TRBV20-1 and TRBJ1-1, with TRBD1 identical over 9 bases. Germline CDR1 reads DFQATT; CDR2 reads SNEGSKA (reference sequence). CDR3 length: 12 residues. V gave up 4 bases and J gave up 7 bases; unmatched junction bases: 4.

The sample holds many counts of this clonotype. The CDR3 protein is CASSHSRTGVQETQYF. CDR3 DNA sequence: TGTGCCAGCAGTCACTCCCGGACAGGGGTTCAAGAGACCCAGTACTTC. V and J are TRBV6-1 and TRBJ2-5; 9 positions match TRBD1. Germline CDR1 reads MNHNS; CDR2 reads SASEGT. Trimming at V came to 5 bases and at J to 2 bases, leaving 9 bases not matched to a gene. The CDR3 covers 16 residues.

In the case of this clonotype: A much larger clone is a single base away; this may be a read error. The rearrangement joins TRBV20-1 to TRBJ2-1, with D perhaps matching TRBD2 (6 bases). Germline-derived CDR1 and CDR2 are DFQATT and SNEGSKA (reference sequence). CDR3 length: 14 amino acids. This CDR3 reads CSAGEVGGYNEPFF. The CDR3 DNA follows: TGCAGTGCTGGAGAAGTGGGGGGATACAATGAGCCGTTCTTC.

V usage is TRBV29-1 and J usage is TRBJ2-1; D is uncertain. Germline V gives CDR1 SQVTM, CDR2 ANQGSEA. V dropped 6 bases and J dropped 8 bases, with 8 bases sitting between them. The CDR3 spans 10 residues. The CDR3 nucleotides read TGCAGCGTGGGTGGGTATGAGCAGTTCTTC. Translation gives CSVGGYEQFF.

This clonotype showed up just a few times. The gene calls are TRBV20-1 and TRBJ2-7; 9 bases fit TRBD1. The V gene's germline CDR1 is DFQATT and CDR2 SNEGSKA (reference sequence). Trimming cost V 3 bases and J 4 bases; bases outside gene matches: 7. This CDR3 spans 14 amino acids. As DNA, the CDR3 is TGCAGTGCTAGGGGGGACAGGGCTTTTTACGAGCAGTACTTC. It translates to CSARGDRAFYEQYF.

This clonotype showed up many times. In DNA form, the CDR3 reads TGTGCCAGCAGCTTAGCGGTGGGGTACGAGCAGTACTTC. The encoded protein is CASSLAVGYEQYF. The rearrangement joins TRBV7-6 to TRBJ2-7, with no clear D. CDR1 and CDR2 from the germline V gene are SGHVS and FNYEAQ. The ends were cut back, 0 bases at V and 4 bases at J, with 7 bases in the middle. This CDR3 has 13 residues. The variable domain in full, with the rest retrieved from reference TRBV7-6 and TRBJ2-7, is GAGVSQSPRYKVTKRGQDVALRCDPISGHVSLYWYRQALGQGPEFLTYFNYEAQQDKSGLPNDRFSAERPEGSISTLTIQRTEQRDSAMYRCASSLAVGYEQYFGPGTRLTVT.

At least ten counts were recorded for this clonotype. The chain uses TRBV5-6 and TRBJ2-7; D is tentatively TRBD1 or TRBD2 (5 bases each). V dropped 2 bases and J dropped 2 bases, with 8 bases sitting between them. This CDR3 region has 13 residues. The germline V gene has CDR1 SGHDT and CDR2 YYEEEE. CDR3 sequence reads: CASSLRGTYEQYF. CDR3 in DNA: TGTGCCAGCAGCTTACGGGGCACCTACGAGCAGTACTTC.

The genes are TRBV27 and TRBJ2-3; 13 nucleotides agree with TRBD2. The length of the CDR3 is 19 residues. Trimming took 6 bases from V and 0 from J; bases not matched to a gene: 12. CDR1 is MNHEY, CDR2 SMNVEV, per germline (reference sequence). The CDR3 sequence is CASRPGLAGPFASTDTQYF. CDR3 DNA sequence: TGTGCCAGCAGACCGGGACTAGCGGGGCCCTTTGCTAGCACAGATACGCAGTATTTT.

The count of this clonotype is one. This may stem from a read error, because a much larger clone lies one nucleotide away. The V gene is TRBV28, the J gene TRBJ1-1; D not certain. The CDR3 contains 13 residues. Germline loops: CDR1 MDHEN, CDR2 SYDVKM. Here the CDR3 DNA reads TGTGTCATCCATCGGACCGGGATGGCTGAAGCTTTCTTT. Translated: CVIHRTGMAEAFF.

This chain uses TRBV2 with TRBJ1-2; 8 nucleotides agree with TRBD1. In germline, CDR1 is SNHLY, CDR2 FYNNEI. This CDR3 spans 13 amino acids. Trimming cost V 7 bases and J 8 bases; bases outside gene matches: 9. CDR3 amino acids: CASTLNRGKGYTF. Here the CDR3 DNA reads TGTGCCAGCACCCTGAACAGGGGGAAGGGCTACACCTTC.

This clonotype was seen ten or more times. This sequence joins TRBV2 and TRBJ2-5, with 8 nucleotides matching TRBD1. This CDR3 has 15 amino acids. The germline CDR1 and CDR2 sequences are SNHLY and FYNNEI. The V and J ends lost 3 bases and 5 bases, in that order; junction bases with no gene match: 8. The DNA for the CDR3 is TGTGCCAGCAGTGATGTAGGGCAGGGGGCTGAGACCCAGTACTTC. It translates to CASSDVGQGAETQYF.

There are a few counts of this clonotype. The chain carries TRBV11-2 and TRBJ2-7; 9 bases agree with TRBD2. Germline V lookup: CDR1 SGHAT, CDR2 FQNNGV. The junction had 6 bases not matched to a gene; V was cut back by 0 bases and J by 3 bases. The CDR3 has 16 residues. CDR3 in amino acids: CASSLEVSGSYYEQYF. The DNA for the CDR3 is TGTGCCAGCAGCTTAGAGGTTAGCGGGAGCTACTACGAGCAGTACTTC.

This clonotype turned up a few times. The chain is built from TRBV15 and TRBJ1-2; no reliable D call. Per germline, CDR1 LNHNV and CDR2 YYDKDF (reference sequence). The CDR3 runs 13 residues. V was trimmed by 1 base and J by 2 bases, leaving 5 bases between them. CDR3 DNA: TGTGCCACCAGCAGAGCCAGAAACTATGGCTACACCTTC. It encodes CATSRARNYGYTF.

This clonotype has just a few counts. This sequence joins TRBV27 and TRBJ2-1; D may be TRBD2 (5 bases). Trimming removed 7 bases from V and 0 bases from J, with 16 bases in between. This CDR3 contains 16 residues. From germline, CDR1 is MNHEY and CDR2 SMNVEV (reference sequence). In DNA form, the CDR3 reads TGTGCCAGCACCTTTACCCTAGCCAGCTCCTACAATGAGCAGTTCTTC. Its translation is CASTFTLASSYNEQFF.

V usage is TRBV10-2 and J usage is TRBJ1-1, with TRBD1 as a possible D gene (5 bases). This CDR3 spans 14 amino acids. Germline V gene data show CDR1 as WSHSY and CDR2 as SAAADI. Trimming left V 0 bases short and J 5 bases short, with 10 bases between. Here the CDR3 reads CASSESRTLTEAFF. The DNA of the CDR3 is TGCGCCAGCAGTGAGTCTCGGACACTGACTGAAGCTTTCTTT.

This chain links TRBV9 with TRBJ1-2, with a possible D match to TRBD1 (6 bases). The germline V gene has CDR1 SGDLS and CDR2 YYNGEE. The CDR3 loop spans 13 amino acids. Trimming left V 4 bases short and J 8 bases short, with 15 bases between. The CDR3 protein is CASSPEGGLGYTF. Written as DNA, the CDR3 is TGTGCCAGCAGCCCGGAGGGGGGCCTAGGCTACACCTTC.

The chain combines TRBV3-1 with TRBJ2-7, with D possibly TRBD1 on 6 matching bases. The CDR3 covers 18 residues. Trimming shortened V by 0 bases and J by 3 bases, and 21 bases separated the two germline ends. Per the germline V gene, CDR1 is LGHDT and CDR2 is YNNKEL (reference sequence). The CDR3 spells CASSQDSTYRDTYYEQYF. For the CDR3, the DNA is TGTGCCAGCAGCCAAGATTCCACGTATAGGGACACCTACTACGAGCAGTACTTC.

The chain uses TRBV20-1 and TRBJ2-7, with unresolved D. V dropped 5 bases and J dropped 0 bases, with 11 bases sitting between them. The CDR3 consists of 13 residues. Germline lookup yields CDR1 DFQATT and CDR2 SNEGSKA (reference sequence). CDR3: CSAALYSSYEQYF. Written as DNA, the CDR3 is TGCAGTGCTGCTCTCTACAGCTCCTACGAGCAGTACTTC.

This clonotype was observed a few times. This chain uses TRBV7-9 with TRBJ1-2, with 7 bases fitting TRBD1. The CDR3 contains 13 residues. Germline V gives CDR1 SEHNR, CDR2 FQNEAQ (reference sequence). With V trimmed by 3 bases and J by 6 bases, 4 bases remained unmatched. CDR3 bases: TGTGCCAGCAGCTTTATAGGGGGCGATGGCTACACCTTC. Protein sequence: CASSFIGGDGYTF.

This chain joins TRBV7-2 and TRBJ2-7; 10 nucleotides match TRBD2. Trimming took 5 bases from V and 0 from J; bases not matched to a gene: 7. Germline-derived CDR1 and CDR2 are SGHTA and FQGNSA. CDR3 length: 16 amino acids. The CDR3 sequence: CASSRLTSGISYEQYF. The CDR3 DNA reads TGTGCCAGCAGCCGACTTACTAGCGGGATCTCCTACGAGCAGTACTTC.

This clonotype was observed many times. The chain couples TRBV2 to TRBJ1-5; D remains unclear. This CDR3 comprises 15 residues. V was trimmed by 7 bases and J by 0 bases, leaving 13 bases between them. Germline lookup yields CDR1 SNHLY and CDR2 FYNNEI. The CDR3 nucleotides are TGTGCCAGCACCGAGGGAGCGTATAGCAATCAGCCCCAGCATTTT. Translating gives CASTEGAYSNQPQHF. Full variable domain (rest looked up from reference TRBV2 and TRBJ1-5): EPEVTQTPSHQVTQMGQEVILRCVPISNHLYFYWYRQILGQKVEFLVSFYNNEISEKSEIFDDQFSVERPDGSNFTLKIRSTKLEDSAMYFCASTEGAYSNQPQHFGDGTRLSIL.

The CDR3 sequence: CASSLGQGVTYEQYF. DNA of the CDR3: TGCGCCAGCAGCTTGGGACAGGGAGTAACCTACGAGCAGTACTTC. J is TRBJ2-7 and V is TRBV5-1; TRBD1 matches 7 bases. The CDR3 loop spans 15 amino acids. Germline CDR1 is SGHRS and CDR2 is YFSETQ. Trimming at V came to 0 bases and at J to 2 bases, leaving 5 bases not matched to a gene.

This clonotype was observed a handful of times. The V call is TRBV10-3, the J call TRBJ2-1, with TRBD2 identical over 10 bases. Losses at the gene ends were 6 bases for V and 1 base for J; bases not matched to a gene: 9. Germline V CDR1 and CDR2: ENHRY, SYGVKD. The CDR3 loop spans 17 amino acids. The CDR3 protein is CAIREWTSGASYNEQFF. CDR3 DNA: TGTGCCATCAGGGAATGGACTAGCGGAGCGTCCTACAATGAGCAGTTCTTC.

This clonotype was counted a few times. The chain is built from TRBV7-2 and TRBJ2-6; 7 positions match TRBD1. Looked up from germline, CDR1 is SGHTA and CDR2 is FQGNSA. The V segment lost 6 bases and the J segment 0 bases; nucleotides outside the gene matches: 14. The CDR3 length is 19 residues. The CDR3 DNA is TGTGCCAGCAGGGCCGGCTTGACAGGGCAATCCTCTGGGGCCAACGTCCTGACTTTC. Protein product: CASRAGLTGQSSGANVLTF.